The 27 T cell receptor beta chains below come from one sample, sequenced in a study of blood T cells in healthy people across ages. The use of a sample-barcoded 5' primer and a J-beta primer mix characterized a second PCR of about 7 to 12 cycles. Via MiXCR, TCRdb re-called the 5' RACE reads, giving one row per CDR3 protein. The data contain approximately 690,000 distinct CDR3 sequences, around three fifths of them singletons. The sequenced sample was blood. Receptor source: a man aged 55 to 70 in good health.

This chain joins TRBV15 and TRBJ2-7; D gene unclear. With the DNA end fitting TRBJ2-5 better, the J assignment may be wrong. Germline-derived CDR1 and CDR2 are LNHNV and YYDKDF (reference sequence). This CDR3 region has 13 residues. CDR3 sequence (DNA): TGTGCCACCAGCAGAGATCACCGGGAGACCCAGTACTTC. This encodes CATSRDHRETQYF.

This clonotype turned up a few times. The chain is built from TRBV6-5 and TRBJ2-7; D not certain. V dropped 0 bases and J dropped 2 bases, with 11 bases sitting between them. The CDR3 loop spans 15 amino acids. In germline, CDR1 is MNHEY, CDR2 SVGAGI. This CDR3 reads CASSYSRVETYEQYF. The DNA for the CDR3 is TGTGCCAGCAGTTACTCCCGGGTTGAAACCTACGAGCAGTACTTC.

The rearrangement uses TRBV24-1 and TRBJ2-6; tentative D call: TRBD1 (5 bases). V lost 5 bases and J 0 bases, leaving 10 bases between the germline ends. The V gene's germline CDR1 is KGHDR and CDR2 SFDVKD. The CDR3 covers 16 residues. CDR3: CATSVGASSGANVLTF. The CDR3 coding sequence is TGTGCCACCAGTGTAGGGGCCAGCTCTGGGGCCAACGTCCTGACTTTC.

The rearrangement uses TRBV9 and TRBJ2-4; tentative D call: TRBD1 (5 bases). The J call is in doubt because the DNA end fits TRBJ2-7 better. CDR1 and CDR2 from the germline V gene are SGDLS and YYNGEE. The CDR3 is 14 residues long. CDR3 amino acids: CASSGEDKYYEQYF. Written as DNA, the CDR3 is TGTGCCAGCAGCGGAGAGGACAAATACTACGAGCAGTACTTC.

The chain joins TRBV9 to TRBJ2-7; D may be TRBD1 (5 bases). V shed 0 bases and J shed 4 bases, with 14 bases lying between them. The length of the CDR3 is 15 residues. In germline, CDR1 is SGDLS, CDR2 YYNGEE. The CDR3: CASSVEGQGGYEQYF. CDR3 bases: TGTGCCAGCAGCGTAGAGGGCCAGGGTGGGTACGAGCAGTACTTC.

This clonotype was found a few times. The V call is TRBV7-8, the J call TRBJ1-4; 7 bases line up with TRBD1. The CDR3 is 17 amino acids. Germline V gives CDR1 SGHVS, CDR2 FQNEAQ. V trimming: 0 bases; J trimming: 7 bases; junction bases outside the gene matches: 11. CDR3 DNA: TGTGCCAGCAGCTTAGCGCTTGAGGGACAGCTCGGTGAAAAACTGTTTTTT. It codes for CASSLALEGQLGEKLFF. Full variable domain (outside the CDR3, taken from reference TRBV7-8 and TRBJ1-4): GAGVSQSPRYKVAKRGQDVALRCDPISGHVSLFWYQQALGQGPEFLTYFQNEAQLDKSGLPSDRFFAERPEGSVSTLKIQRTQQEDSAVYLCASSLALEGQLGEKLFFGSGTQLSVL.

This chain uses TRBV7-9 with TRBJ1-1; no clear D gene. Trimming cost V 5 bases and J 1 base, with 14 bases left between them. CDR1 and CDR2 (germline): SEHNR, FQNEAQ (reference sequence). There are 15 residues in the CDR3. The CDR3 DNA follows: TGTGCCAGCAGCCTTAGTTGGGATTCGAACACTGAAGCTTTCTTT. Translation: CASSLSWDSNTEAFF.

The chain recombines TRBV6-2 or TRBV6-3 with TRBJ2-1; TRBD2 aligns across 9 bases. The CDR3 covers 17 residues. The germline CDR1 and CDR2 sequences are MNHEY and SVGEGT. V was pared by 1 base and J by 7 bases, with 11 bases of the junction left unmatched. The CDR3 sequence: CASSYWAGGGAWNEQFF. Written as DNA, the CDR3 is TGTGCCAGCAGTTACTGGGCTGGCGGGGGGGCATGGAATGAGCAGTTCTTC.

The chain is built from TRBV29-1 and TRBJ2-3; TRBD2 is a possible D gene (6 bases). The germline CDR1 and CDR2 sequences are SQVTM and ANQGSEA. This CDR3 has 15 amino acids. With 3 bases removed from V and 6 bases from J, the gap between germline ends came to 19 bases. The CDR3 sequence: CSVDVLGGTGDTQYF. DNA of the CDR3: TGCAGCGTTGATGTCCTGGGCGGGACCGGGGATACGCAGTATTTT.

The rearrangement joins TRBV12-3 or TRBV12-4 to TRBJ2-1, with TRBD1 identical over 10 bases. The CDR3 is made up of 15 amino acids. V trimming: 6 bases; J trimming: 1 base; junction bases outside the gene matches: 3. CDR3 nucleotide sequence: TGTGCCAGCAGACCGGGACAGGGGTCCTACAATGAGCAGTTCTTC. It specifies CASRPGQGSYNEQFF.

The rearrangement uses TRBV7-2 and TRBJ2-1, with TRBD2 matching over 8 bases. The CDR3 sequence is 15 residues long. Germline lookup yields CDR1 SGHTA and CDR2 FQGNSA. Unmatched junction bases numbered 8, after V lost 2 bases and J lost 8 bases. For the CDR3, the DNA is TGTGCCAGCAGCTTACTGCGCGGGGGGAAGTATGAGCAGTTCTTC. This translates into CASSLLRGGKYEQFF.

V is TRBV3-1 and J is TRBJ2-5; TRBD2 matches at 12 bases. The germline CDR1 and CDR2 sequences are LGHDT and YNNKEL (reference sequence). The CDR3 runs 17 residues. V lost 4 bases, J lost 4 bases, and 10 bases stayed unmatched. The CDR3 loop reads CASSPGLAGLWGETQYF. As DNA, the CDR3 is TGTGCCAGCAGCCCAGGACTAGCGGGGCTCTGGGGAGAGACCCAGTACTTC.

V usage is TRBV20-1 and J usage is TRBJ2-7, with D hard to call. The tail of the sequence fits TRBJ2-5 better, so the J call may be wrong. The CDR3 contains 12 residues. From germline, CDR1 is DFQATT and CDR2 SNEGSKA (reference sequence). The CDR3 DNA follows: TGCAGTGAAGAACTCCCGCCCAGGACCCAGTACTTC. As protein: CSEELPPRTQYF.

For this clonotype: An end of the junction does not agree with germline; a read error may underlie this. The chain links TRBV12-3 or TRBV12-4 to TRBJ2-7; tentatively, D is TRBD1 (5 bases). This CDR3 has 12 amino acids. CDR3 in DNA: TGTGCCAGCACTTTAGGGGTCTACGAGCAGTACTTC. This gives the protein CASTLGVYEQYF.

The chain employs TRBV4-1 and TRBJ1-6, with a possible D match to TRBD1 (5 bases). Germline V lookup: CDR1 MGHRA, CDR2 YSYEKL. V shed 3 bases and J shed 6 bases, with 12 bases lying between them. The CDR3 is 15 residues long. CDR3 loop: CASSHSQGANSPLHF. CDR3 sequence (DNA): TGCGCCAGCAGCCATTCCCAGGGTGCTAATTCACCCCTCCACTTT.

This sequence joins TRBV7-2 and TRBJ2-2; TRBD2 is a possible D gene (5 bases). CDR3 length equals 15 residues. Germline V gene data show CDR1 as SGHTA and CDR2 as FQGNSA. V lost 1 base, J lost 4 bases, and 10 bases lay in between. CDR3 nucleotides: TGTGCCAGCAGCTTAGGGGCGGCGGGCACCGGGGAGCTGTTTTTT. This encodes CASSLGAAGTGELFF. Filled out from reference TRBV7-2 and TRBJ2-2, the complete variable domain reads GAGVSQSPSNKVTEKGKDVELRCDPISGHTALYWYRQSLGQGLEFLIYFQGNSAPDKSGLPSDRFSAERTGGSVSTLTIQRTQQEDSAVYLCASSLGAAGTGELFFGEGSRLTVL.

This clonotype has more than one count but fewer than ten. The gene calls are TRBV5-1 and TRBJ2-7, with TRBD2 identical over 7 bases. The length of the CDR3 is 18 residues. V shed 1 base, J shed 2 bases, and the junction held 15 bases outside the gene matches. From germline, CDR1 is SGHRS and CDR2 YFSETQ. CDR3 protein: CASSLRAGTTRGAYEQYF. CDR3 nucleotides: TGCGCCAGCAGCTTGCGAGCGGGGACTACTAGGGGCGCCTACGAGCAGTACTTC.

This chain links TRBV27 with TRBJ2-1, with 7 bases matching TRBD2. This CDR3 has 16 residues. V trimming: 7 bases; J trimming: 6 bases; junction bases outside the gene matches: 15. Germline V gene sequence: CDR1 MNHEY, CDR2 SMNVEV (reference sequence). The CDR3 DNA follows: TGTGCCAGCATTTTTTTAGGGACGGGGGGTTCCAATGAGCAGTTCTTC. As protein: CASIFLGTGGSNEQFF.

The CDR3 region has the DNA TGCAGCGTTGACGGGGACACTGAAGCTTTCTTT. It specifies CSVDGDTEAFF. The V call is TRBV29-1, the J call TRBJ1-1; D is ambiguous. Deletions cut 3 bases from V and 3 bases from J, with 5 bases between. CDR3 size: 11 residues. CDR1 and CDR2 (germline): SQVTM, ANQGSEA.

The rearrangement joins TRBV21-1 to TRBJ1-5; TRBD1, as called in the table, went unchecked against the DNA. TRBV21-1 is a pseudogene. The CDR3 consists of 14 residues. The CDR3 region has the DNA TGTGCCAGCGCCCCGAGACAGGGGCATCAGCCCCAGCATTTT. Translated, it gives CASAPRQGHQPQHF.

V is TRBV5-1 and J is TRBJ1-5; unclear D gene. Germline-derived CDR1 and CDR2 are SGHRS and YFSETQ. The germline V and J ends were trimmed by 0 bases and 0 bases, with 7 bases remaining between them. This CDR3 comprises 15 residues. CDR3 in amino acids: CASSLGVFSNQPQHF. DNA of the CDR3: TGCGCCAGCAGCTTGGGAGTTTTTAGCAATCAGCCCCAGCATTTT.

This clonotype was picked up one time. The chain joins TRBV11-2 to TRBJ2-7; TRBD1 matches 10 bases. The V gene's germline CDR1 is SGHAT and CDR2 FQNNGV. This CDR3 has 13 residues. V dropped 3 bases and J dropped 5; count of bases not matched to a gene: 1. For the CDR3, the DNA is TGTGCCAGCAGCTTTGGACAGGGGGACGAGCAGTACTTC. It specifies CASSFGQGDEQYF.

The chain combines TRBV5-1 with TRBJ2-3, with D perhaps TRBD2 (5 bases). Germline V gene sequence: CDR1 SGHRS, CDR2 YFSETQ. This CDR3 spans 15 amino acids. Deletions cut 4 bases from V and 4 bases from J, with 16 bases between. The CDR3 spells CASSTAGGDPDTQYF. CDR3 sequence (DNA): TGCGCCAGCAGCACCGCGGGCGGAGACCCAGATACGCAGTATTTT.

This sequence joins TRBV9 and TRBJ2-1; the match to TRBD2 covers 11 bases. V lost 4 bases, J lost 6 bases, and 6 bases stayed unmatched. The CDR3 sequence is 15 residues long. Germline values: CDR1 SGDLS, CDR2 YYNGEE. CDR3: CASSIAGGRGNEQFF. For the CDR3, the DNA is TGTGCCAGCAGCATAGCGGGGGGGCGTGGCAATGAGCAGTTCTTC.

This clonotype was seen just once. This CDR3 reads CAISQDRLSYGYTF. In nucleotides, the CDR3 is TGTGCCATCAGTCAGGACAGGTTGTCCTATGGCTACACCTTC. The gene calls are TRBV10-3 and TRBJ1-2; TRBD1 aligns across 7 bases. The CDR3 runs to 14 residues. Germline-derived CDR1 and CDR2 are ENHRY and SYGVKD. V trimming: 5 bases; J trimming: 4 bases; junction bases outside the gene matches: 7.

This clonotype has ten or more counts. The V gene is TRBV7-9, the J gene TRBJ2-3; 7 nucleotides match TRBD1. V was pared by 6 bases and J by 5 bases, with 5 bases of the junction left unmatched. This CDR3 is 13 amino acids long. Looked up from germline, CDR1 is SEHNR and CDR2 is FQNEAQ (reference sequence). CDR3 sequence: CASSARQGDTQYF. The CDR3 nucleotides read TGTGCCAGCAGTGCCCGACAGGGAGATACGCAGTATTTT.

The chain uses TRBV20-1 and TRBJ2-1; D call uncertain. Deletions cut 0 bases from V and 7 bases from J, with 7 bases between. CDR3 size: 12 residues. CDR1 DFQATT and CDR2 SNEGSKA come from the germline V gene (reference sequence). CDR3 sequence reads: CSARDNPNEQFF. CDR3 bases: TGCAGTGCTAGAGACAATCCGAATGAGCAGTTCTTC.